The next 27 T cell receptor beta chains were all read from a single sample in a study of blood T cells in healthy people across ages. A second PCR of 7 to 11 cycles used a sample-barcoded 5' primer and a J-beta primer mix. Each CDR3 protein is one row after TCRdb ran MiXCR on the 5' RACE reads. The sample records some 1 million distinct CDR3 sequences, 35% to 50% being singletons. Sequencing used blood. These receptors originate from a woman aged 60-75 years in good health.

V usage is TRBV2 and J usage is TRBJ2-1; 9 nucleotides match TRBD2. Losses at the gene ends were 9 bases for V and 7 bases for J; bases not matched to a gene: 1. Germline CDR1 SNHLY, CDR2 FYNNEI. This CDR3 is 11 amino acids long. CDR3 in amino acids: CARTSGNEQFF. Written as DNA, the CDR3 is TGTGCCAGGACTAGCGGAAATGAGCAGTTCTTC.

A note on this clonotype: A much larger clone lies a single base off, so this may be a read error. The J gene is TRBJ2-7, the V gene TRBV5-1, with D perhaps TRBD1 (6 bases). Per the germline V gene, CDR1 is SGHRS and CDR2 is YFSETQ. Trimming pared 5 bases from V and 1 base from J, leaving 16 bases between. The CDR3 spans 15 residues. CDR3 loop: CASRRMGASSYEQYF. CDR3 in DNA: TGCGCCAGCAGGAGGATGGGGGCGAGTTCCTACGAGCAGTACTTC.

J is TRBJ2-5 and V is TRBV3-1; perhaps TRBD1 as D (5 bases). The germline CDR1 and CDR2 sequences are LGHDT and YNNKEL (reference sequence). CDR3 length: 15 amino acids. Trimming cost V 7 bases and J 11 bases, with 26 bases left between them. CDR3 loop: CASILTVSSYNEQYF. The CDR3 coding sequence is TGTGCCAGCATCTTGACAGTCTCAAGTTACAATGAGCAGTACTTC.

The genes are TRBV5-1 and TRBJ2-7, with D possibly matching TRBD1 (6 bases). Trimming took 1 base from V and 3 from J, leaving 11 bases between them. Germline V gene data show CDR1 as SGHRS and CDR2 as YFSETQ. The CDR3 extends over 14 amino acids. CDR3 amino acids: CASSLSGQNYEQYF. CDR3 DNA sequence: TGCGCCAGCAGCTTGTCTGGACAGAACTACGAGCAGTACTTC.

This clonotype was recorded a few times. The CDR3 coding sequence is TGTGCCAGCAGTCCCAAGGTTAGGGCCTACGAGCAGTACTTC. It codes for CASSPKVRAYEQYF. The chain uses TRBV6-1 and TRBJ2-7, with D uncertain. Germline CDR1 is MNHNS and CDR2 is SASEGT. This CDR3 has 14 amino acids. The V end was cut by 5 bases, the J end by 2 bases, with 13 bases between.

The gene calls are TRBV5-6 and TRBJ2-3; a possible D gene is TRBD1 (6 bases). The CDR3 runs to 17 residues. V was clipped by 0 bases and J by 3 bases, with 17 bases between them. CDR1 is SGHDT, CDR2 YYEEEE, per germline. The CDR3 region has the DNA TGTGCCAGCAGCTTGGAGGTGACAGGATGTAAAACAGATACGCAGTATTTT. Encoded protein: CASSLEVTGCKTDTQYF.

The V call is TRBV29-1, the J call TRBJ2-1; D unresolved. The J call is doubtful: the DNA matches TRBJ2-7 better. The CDR3 is 13 amino acids. The V gene's germline CDR1 is SQVTM and CDR2 ANQGSEA. The CDR3 loop reads CSDTTGSYNEQYF. The DNA of the CDR3 is TGCAGCGATACAACTGGCTCCTACAATGAGCAGTACTTC.

The genes are TRBV29-1 and TRBJ1-6; D unclear. The germline V and J ends were trimmed by 0 bases and 3 bases, with 9 bases remaining between them. Germline V CDR1 and CDR2: SQVTM, ANQGSEA. The CDR3 has 15 amino acids. The DNA for the CDR3 is TGCAGCGTTGAAGATTCGGCAGACTATAATTCACCCCTCCACTTT. Its translation is CSVEDSADYNSPLHF.

This clonotype has only a few counts. The J gene is TRBJ2-3, the V gene TRBV9; no reliable D call. Looked up from germline, CDR1 is SGDLS and CDR2 is YYNGEE. V lost 3 bases and J 2 bases, leaving 10 bases between the germline ends. The CDR3 consists of 14 residues. Here the CDR3 reads CASSGKGITDTQYF. CDR3 bases: TGTGCCAGCAGCGGAAAGGGTATCACAGATACGCAGTATTTT.

This clonotype was counted only a few times. This rearrangement joins TRBV20-1 to TRBJ2-7; 7 bases fit TRBD2. The end of the DNA fits TRBJ2-5 better, so the J call may be wrong. The CDR3 has 15 residues. CDR1 is DFQATT, CDR2 SNEGSKA, per germline (reference sequence). Here the CDR3 reads CSAPRGGGSSKTQYF. DNA for the CDR3: TGCAGTGCTCCCCGTGGAGGCGGGAGCTCTAAGACCCAGTACTTC.

This clonotype was seen ten or more times. Written as DNA, the CDR3 is TGTGCCAGCAGCAAACAGCCCCAAGAGACCCAGTACTTC. It codes for CASSKQPQETQYF. The V call is TRBV7-9, the J call TRBJ2-5; no clear D. The V gene lost 5 bases and the J gene lost 1 base, with 8 bases spanning the gap. Germline CDR1 is SEHNR and CDR2 is FQNEAQ (reference sequence). This CDR3 is built from 13 residues.

This clonotype was counted at least ten times. This chain connects TRBV3-1 to TRBJ2-7; 10 nucleotides agree with TRBD2. V dropped 0 bases and J dropped 7; count of bases not matched to a gene: 6. From germline, CDR1 is LGHDT and CDR2 YNNKEL (reference sequence). The CDR3 consists of 15 residues. CDR3 protein: CASSQELAGLGEQYF. The CDR3 nucleotides are TGTGCCAGCAGCCAAGAACTAGCGGGACTGGGGGAGCAGTACTTC.

This chain connects TRBV6-5 to TRBJ2-5, with TRBD2 matching over 8 bases. The V gene end was trimmed by 6 bases and the J gene end by 4 bases; junction bases not matched to a gene: 10. Germline values: CDR1 MNHEY, CDR2 SVGAGI. The CDR3 runs to 15 residues. CDR3 sequence (DNA): TGTGCCAGCAGCCCTTGGGGACTAGACGGAGAGACCCAGTACTTC. Protein product: CASSPWGLDGETQYF.

The chain links TRBV27 to TRBJ2-7; 8 bases line up with TRBD2. This CDR3 contains 14 residues. Germline-derived CDR1 and CDR2 are MNHEY and SMNVEV (reference sequence). V was clipped by 2 bases and J by 3 bases; unmatched bases: 3. Here the CDR3 reads CASSLAGGDYEQYF. CDR3 in DNA: TGTGCCAGCAGTTTAGCGGGAGGCGACTACGAGCAGTACTTC.

The V gene is TRBV25-1, the J gene TRBJ2-2; unclear D gene. The CDR3 covers 14 residues. The germline gives CDR1 MGHDK, CDR2 SYGVNS. V was cut by 0 bases and J by 10 bases, with 12 bases left in between. In nucleotides, the CDR3 is TGTGCCAGCAGTGAATATATCGAGTCTGAGGAGCTGTTTTTT. This encodes CASSEYIESEELFF.

In this sample, this clonotype turned up a few times. The chain recombines TRBV5-1 with TRBJ2-3; a weak D match, TRBD2 (5 bases). The CDR3 has 13 amino acids. Trimming left V 4 bases short and J 5 bases short, with 11 bases between. Germline CDR1 and CDR2: SGHRS and YFSETQ. CDR3 coding DNA: TGCGCCAGCAGCGGGAGTTCTAAAGATACGCAGTATTTT. This encodes CASSGSSKDTQYF.

The chain uses TRBV9 and TRBJ1-2, with 8 positions matching TRBD1. Looked up from germline, CDR1 is SGDLS and CDR2 is YYNGEE. J was trimmed by 6 bases and V by 4 bases; bases with no gene match: 8. The CDR3 runs to 14 residues. CDR3 protein: CASSPRTGINGYTF. DNA for the CDR3: TGTGCCAGCAGCCCGCGGACAGGGATCAATGGCTACACCTTC.

The rearrangement joins TRBV5-6 to TRBJ2-2; 11 bases are a match to TRBD2. Germline CDR1 SGHDT, CDR2 YYEEEE. Trimming took 5 bases from V and 3 from J; bases not matched to a gene: 6. The length of the CDR3 is 16 residues. CDR3 in DNA: TGTGCCAGCAGTGATGGGACTAGCGGTCACACCGGGGAGCTGTTTTTT. As protein: CASSDGTSGHTGELFF. The whole variable domain, remainder taken from reference TRBV5-6 and TRBJ2-2, is DAGVTQSPTHLIKTRGQQVTLRCSPKSGHDTVSWYQQALGQGPQFIFQYYEEEERQRGNFPDRFSGHQFPNYSSELNVNALLLGDSALYLCASSDGTSGHTGELFFGEGSRLTVL.

This clonotype has a handful of counts. The CDR3 sequence: CASSYPNGGYTF. For the CDR3, the DNA is TGTGCCAGCAGTTACCCTAACGGGGGCTACACCTTC. This chain connects TRBV6-5 to TRBJ1-2; D gene uncertain. The CDR3 sequence is 12 residues long. Per germline, CDR1 MNHEY and CDR2 SVGAGI. Trimming stripped 2 bases from V and 8 bases from J, with 9 bases between.

This clonotype was detected many times. The rearrangement joins TRBV27 to TRBJ2-1; TRBD1 is a possible D gene (6 bases). The CDR3 consists of 12 residues. The germline CDR1 and CDR2 sequences are MNHEY and SMNVEV (reference sequence). V lost 5 bases to trimming and J lost 12 bases, with 14 bases between them. CDR3: CASSHRDEGQFF. The CDR3 DNA sequence: TGTGCCAGCAGTCACAGGGATGAGGGGCAGTTCTTC.

The chain joins TRBV6-2 or TRBV6-3 to TRBJ2-4; D is undetermined. The CDR3 loop spans 15 amino acids. Germline assignment: CDR1 MNHEY and CDR2 SVGEGT. V lost 9 bases and J lost 0, with 15 bases in between. CDR3 in amino acids: CASLQPTVAKNIQYF. CDR3 sequence (DNA): TGTGCCAGTCTTCAACCAACAGTAGCCAAAAACATTCAGTACTTC.

With regard to this clonotype: Since a much larger clone is just one base distant, this may be a read error. V is TRBV29-1 and J is TRBJ2-4; D ambiguous. V shed 0 bases and J shed 15 bases, with 18 bases lying between them. This CDR3 is 13 amino acids long. In germline, CDR1 is SQVTM, CDR2 ANQGSEA. The CDR3 loop reads CSVEDSSYNERYF. CDR3 sequence (DNA): TGCAGCGTTGAAGACAGTTCCTACAATGAGCGGTACTTC.

This rearrangement joins TRBV6-5 to TRBJ2-3; 11 bases agree with TRBD2. Germline CDR1 MNHEY, CDR2 SVGAGI. The CDR3 covers 17 residues. Unmatched junction bases numbered 12, after V lost 0 bases and J lost 10 bases. Here the CDR3 reads CASSYSVSSGRSGAQYF. The DNA of the CDR3 is TGTGCCAGCAGTTACTCGGTGTCTAGCGGGAGGTCGGGGGCGCAGTATTTT.

The chain links TRBV5-1 to TRBJ1-1; the match to TRBD1 covers 10 bases. The germline CDR1 and CDR2 sequences are SGHRS and YFSETQ. This CDR3 comprises 17 residues. Losses at the gene ends were 4 bases for V and 0 bases for J; bases not matched to a gene: 9. The CDR3 is CASSINPGQGMNTEAFF. CDR3 nucleotide sequence: TGCGCCAGCAGCATAAATCCGGGACAGGGGATGAACACTGAAGCTTTCTTT.

This chain uses TRBV20-1 with TRBJ2-7; no clear D gene. This CDR3 is 12 amino acids long. Germline CDR1 and CDR2: DFQATT and SNEGSKA (reference sequence). V lost 6 bases and J lost 3, with 12 bases in between. DNA for the CDR3: TGCAGTGCGGTCCAGCTTAGCTACGAGCAGTACTTC. Protein: CSAVQLSYEQYF.

The chain couples TRBV7-9 to TRBJ2-5, with D perhaps being TRBD1 or TRBD2 (5 bases each). V lost 1 base and J 4 bases, leaving 13 bases between the germline ends. The CDR3 spans 15 residues. Germline CDR1 SEHNR, CDR2 FQNEAQ (reference sequence). CDR3 in DNA: TGTGCCAGCAGCTTAGAGAGGGGCTGGATAGAGACCCAGTACTTC. Translated, it gives CASSLERGWIETQYF.

This clonotype was observed a single time. V usage is TRBV18 and J usage is TRBJ2-4; no clear D. The DNA end is a closer match to TRBJ2-7, so the J assignment may be wrong. The CDR3 sequence is 14 residues long. In germline, CDR1 is KGHSH, CDR2 LQKENI. The CDR3, as DNA: TGTGCCAGCTCACCACCGGCTGGGTTCCACGAGCAGTACTTC. Residues: CASSPPAGFHEQYF.